The source of this T cell receptor beta chain is a study of blood T cells in healthy people across ages. Trimming cost V 5 bases and J 4 bases; bases outside gene matches: 6. This CDR3 contains 14 residues. Germline V gene sequence: CDR1 SNHLY, CDR2 FYNNEI. A sample-barcoded 5' primer and a J-beta primer mix were used in a second PCR of roughly 7 to 11 cycles. MiXCR, run by TCRdb on the 5' RACE reads, gives a single entry per CDR3 protein. The sample consists of over 1,200,000 distinct CDR3 sequences, 45% to 70% of them appearing once. Caucasian individuals from Russia who were healthy and aged about 6 to 100 acted as donors. A minimum of 6 million PBMCs was isolated per sample.

The rearrangement uses TRBV2 and TRBJ2-5, with TRBD1 matching over 8 bases. This TCR was sampled from a young man in good health. The sequenced sample consisted of blood. Written as DNA, the CDR3 is TGTGCCAGCAGTCGGACAGGGATGGGAGAGACCCAGTACTTC. It encodes CASSRTGMGETQYF.